The 26 T cell receptor gamma chains below all came from one sample that was sequenced in a study of gammadelta T cells in human blood. TCRdb re-called the RT-PCR reads through CATT. Among 230 or so gamma-chain clones, about 9% were seen once, and the ten largest hold around 69%. The sequencing sample was made of Vgamma9Vdelta2 gamma-delta T cells from adult blood. These receptors all come from a human donor.

A word on this clone: A much larger clonotype is one base distant, so this may be a read error. This sequence joins TRGV9 and TRGJ1 or TRGJ2. Per germline, CDR1 GITISATS and CDR2 ISYDGTV (reference sequence). This CDR3 is built from 11 residues. The CDR3 DNA sequence: TGTGCCGTGTGGGTTAAGGATAAGAAACTCTTT. It specifies CAVWVKDKKLF.

This clone has only a few counts. The protein in TCRdb stems from a much larger clone and differs at residue 12 from this DNA's translation, likely a read error; here the protein is translated from the DNA. The chain joins TRGV9 to TRGJP. The CDR3 length is 15 residues. Germline CDR1 GITISATS, CDR2 ISYDGTV (reference sequence). CDR3 sequence (DNA): TGTGCCTTGTGGGAGAAAGAGTTGGGCAAAAAAAACAAGGTATTT. It codes for CALWEKELGKKNKVF.

By proportion, this clone is hyperexpanded (1% or more). V and J are TRGV9 and TRGJP. The V gene end was trimmed by 3 bases and the J gene end by 4 bases; junction bases not matched to a gene: 3. Germline V gene lookup returns CDR1 GITISATS and CDR2 ISYDGTV (reference sequence). The CDR3 sequence is 16 residues long. As DNA, the CDR3 is TGTGCCTTGTGGGAGATTCAAGAGTTGGGCAAAAAAATCAAGGTATTT. Translating gives CALWEIQELGKKIKVF.

The chain couples TRGV9 to TRGJP. CDR3 length: 19 residues. Per the germline V gene, CDR1 is GITISATS and CDR2 is ISYDGTV (reference sequence). The V and J ends lost 2 bases and 7 bases, in that order; junction bases with no gene match: 14. As DNA, the CDR3 is TGTGCCTTGTGGGAGGCAAGAGTGGTTAGCGAGTTGGGCAAAAAAATCAAGGTATTT. Residues: CALWEARVVSELGKKIKVF.

The chain combines TRGV9 with TRGJP1. With V trimmed by 6 bases and J by 0 bases, 4 bases remained unmatched. The V gene's germline CDR1 is GITISATS and CDR2 ISYDGTV (reference sequence). The CDR3 extends over 14 amino acids. The CDR3 DNA reads TGTGCCTTGTGGACAAATACCACTGGTTGGTTCAAGATATTT. Protein: CALWTNTTGWFKIF.

Sample share makes this clone large. The gene calls are TRGV9 and TRGJ1 or TRGJ2. The germline V gene encodes CDR1 GITISATS and CDR2 ISYDGTV (reference sequence). J lost 9 bases, V lost 2 bases, and 10 bases had no gene match. The CDR3 is 13 residues long. CDR3 bases: TGTGCCTTGTGGGAGGGCCGCCCTCGTAAGAAACTCTTT. As protein: CALWEGRPRKKLF.

In its sample, this clone was seen a few times. V and J are TRGV10 and TRGJP2. TRGV10 qualifies as an ORF whose function is uncertain. The CDR3 totals 12 residues. The trim removed 9 bases at V and 6 bases at J, leaving 5 bases unmatched. This CDR3 reads CAACGGDWIKTF. CDR3 nucleotide sequence: TGTGCTGCGTGTGGGGGTGATTGGATCAAGACGTTT.

This clone is labeled large. The chain uses TRGV9 and TRGJP. CDR3 length equals 17 residues. Germline V gene lookup returns CDR1 GITISATS and CDR2 ISYDGTV (reference sequence). The junction had 9 bases not matched to a gene; V was cut back by 3 bases and J by 7 bases. CDR3 in DNA: TGTGCCTTGTGGGAGTCGGTCAATGAGTTGGGCAAAAAAATCAAGGTATTT. Amino acid sequence: CALWESVNELGKKIKVF.

In the case of this clone: The DNA is omitted, as the CDR3 cannot be located on it reliably, and the CDR3 follows TCRdb's listing. V and J are TRGV11 and TRGJP1. TRGV11 is filed as an ORF, its function uncertain. 16 amino acids form the CDR3, both terminal residues included. This CDR3 is CTTVPAGSPFGWFKIF.

The chain uses TRGV9 and TRGJP. J lost 4 bases, V lost 2 bases, and 5 bases had no gene match. CDR3 length equals 17 residues. Germline V gene lookup returns CDR1 GITISATS and CDR2 ISYDGTV (reference sequence). CDR3 residues: CALWEDIQELGKKIKVF. The DNA of the CDR3 is TGTGCCTTGTGGGAGGATATCCAAGAGTTGGGCAAAAAAATCAAGGTATTT.

As for this clone: This sample includes further DNA sequences coding for the same CDR3. This chain joins TRGV9 and TRGJP. Germline V lookup: CDR1 GITISATS, CDR2 ISYDGTV (reference sequence). The CDR3 has 16 amino acids. Trimming at V came to 4 bases and at J to 4 bases, leaving 4 bases not matched to a gene. In DNA, the CDR3 is TGTGCCTTGTGGGACTCCCAAGAGTTGGGCAAAAAAATCAAGGTATTT. Encoded protein: CALWDSQELGKKIKVF.

By sample fraction, this clone is large. The sample carries other DNA sequences with the same CDR3. The chain has TRGV9 and TRGJ1 or TRGJ2. The CDR3 runs to 11 residues. From germline, CDR1 is GITISATS and CDR2 ISYDGTV (reference sequence). Trimming at V came to 4 bases and at J to 8 bases, leaving 5 bases not matched to a gene. The CDR3 nucleotides are TGTGCCTTGTGGGATGACAATAAGAAACTCTTT. Protein product: CALWDDNKKLF.

This clone was counted a few times. This DNA's translation differs at residue 2 from TCRdb's protein, which comes from a much larger clone; a read error is likely, and the protein shown is translated from the DNA. The genes are TRGV9 and TRGJP. This CDR3 has 16 residues. CDR1 GITISATS and CDR2 ISYDGTV come from the germline V gene (reference sequence). The CDR3, as DNA: TGTACCTTGTGGGAGGTGGGAGAGTTGGGCAAAAAAATCAAGGTATTT. Amino acids: CTLWEVGELGKKIKVF.

Judged by abundance, this clone is hyperexpanded (1% or more). The gene calls are TRGV9 and TRGJP. There are 17 residues in the CDR3. Germline assignment: CDR1 GITISATS and CDR2 ISYDGTV (reference sequence). V lost 4 bases and J lost 6; bases outside the gene matches: 9. CDR3 in DNA: TGTGCCTTGTGGGACATAATGGGAGAGTTGGGCAAAAAAATCAAGGTATTT. This sequence encodes CALWDIMGELGKKIKVF.

This clone was seen a handful of times. One base separates it from a far larger clone, so it is likely a read error. The identical CDR3 is also encoded by other nucleotide sequences in the sample. This chain connects TRGV9 to TRGJP. Germline trimming cut 3 bases from V and 4 bases from J; bases unmatched to any gene: 0. This CDR3 spans 15 amino acids. Germline lookup yields CDR1 GITISATS and CDR2 ISYDGTV (reference sequence). This chain's CDR3 is CALWEQELGKKIKVF. CDR3 DNA sequence: TGTGCCTTGTGGGAGCAAGAGTTGGGCAAAAAAATCAAGGTATTT.

This clone is classed as large. The rearrangement uses TRGV4 and TRGJ1 or TRGJ2. V gave up 5 bases and J gave up 3 bases; unmatched junction bases: 1. In germline, CDR1 is EGSTGY, CDR2 YDSYTSSV. This CDR3 contains 11 residues. The CDR3 here is CATWAYYKKLF. CDR3 nucleotide sequence: TGTGCCACCTGGGCTTATTATAAGAAACTCTTT.

By share, this clone counts as large (0.1 to 1%). The J gene is TRGJP, the V gene TRGV9. Per germline, CDR1 GITISATS and CDR2 ISYDGTV (reference sequence). Unmatched junction bases numbered 2, after V lost 3 bases and J lost 3 bases. CDR3 size: 16 residues. CDR3 loop: CALWELQELGKKIKVF. The DNA for the CDR3 is TGTGCCTTGTGGGAGTTGCAAGAGTTGGGCAAAAAAATCAAGGTATTT.

This clone counts as large. This CDR3 is also generated by other DNA sequences in the sample. The chain links TRGV9 to TRGJP. The J segment lost 4 bases and the V segment lost 1 base, leaving 1 base of the junction unmatched. The CDR3 runs to 16 residues. Germline V lookup: CDR1 GITISATS, CDR2 ISYDGTV (reference sequence). The DNA of the CDR3 is TGTGCCTTGTGGGAGGTTCAAGAGTTGGGCAAAAAAATCAAGGTATTT. Its protein is CALWEVQELGKKIKVF.

This clone was counted only a few times. A far bigger clonotype differs at one base, so this is likely a read error. Within the sample, other DNA sequences also encode this same CDR3. The chain is built from TRGV9 and TRGJP. The germline V gene has CDR1 GITISATS and CDR2 ISYDGTV (reference sequence). The length of the CDR3 is 15 residues. The J segment lost 5 bases and the V segment lost 4 bases, leaving 2 bases of the junction unmatched. Written as DNA, the CDR3 is TGTGCCTTGTGGGACAAAGAGTTGGGCAAAAAAATCAAGGTATTT. It encodes CALWDKELGKKIKVF.

A few counts support this clone. V gene TRGV9 combines with J gene TRGJP. CDR3 length equals 17 residues. Per germline, CDR1 GITISATS and CDR2 ISYDGTV (reference sequence). With V trimmed by 3 bases and J by 9 bases, 11 bases remained unmatched. CDR3 in DNA: TGTGCCTTGTGGGAGCCTAAAGACGTGTTGGGCAAAAAAATCAAGGTATTT. This translates into CALWEPKDVLGKKIKVF.

To note about this clone: A far larger clone differs by one base, so this is likely a read error. Other nucleotide sequences in the sample specify the same CDR3. The V gene is TRGV9, the J gene TRGJP. V shed 1 base, J shed 6 bases, and the junction held 3 bases outside the gene matches. The CDR3 length is 16 residues. CDR1 GITISATS and CDR2 ISYDGTV come from the germline V gene (reference sequence). CDR3 amino acids: CALWEVIELGKKIKVF. The CDR3, as DNA: TGTGCCTTGTGGGAGGTTATAGAGTTGGGCAAAAAAATCAAGGTATTT.

In its sample, this clone ranks as large (0.1 to 1%). This chain joins TRGV10 and TRGJP2. TRGV10 is sorted into the ORF group, with uncertain function. CDR3 length: 17 amino acids. Trimming removed 8 bases from V and 1 base from J; junction bases left unmatched: 14. The CDR3 here is CAAWDYKEGSSDWIKTF. The CDR3 DNA follows: TGTGCTGCGTGGGATTATAAAGAAGGTAGTAGTGATTGGATCAAGACGTTT.

This clone is labeled large. The V call is TRGV10, the J call TRGJP2. TRGV10 qualifies as an ORF whose function is uncertain. The CDR3 is 15 amino acids. The V segment lost 11 bases and the J segment 2 bases; nucleotides outside the gene matches: 12. The CDR3 bases are TGTGCTGCGCGAACTAAAATGAGTAGTGATTGGATCAAGACGTTT. This sequence encodes CAARTKMSSDWIKTF.

With regard to this clone: TCRdb records a much larger clone's protein for this DNA, with a difference at residue 12 that likely arises from a read error; the protein given is the translation of the DNA. The gene calls are TRGV9 and TRGJP. CDR3 length: 16 residues. Germline values: CDR1 GITISATS, CDR2 ISYDGTV (reference sequence). Here the CDR3 reads CALWEVPELGKRIKVF. In DNA form, the CDR3 reads TGTGCCTTGTGGGAGGTTCCGGAGTTGGGCAAAAGAATCAAGGTATTT.

In its sample, this clone ranks as medium-sized. The V gene is TRGV10, the J gene TRGJP1. TRGV10 belongs to the ORF category, with a function that is uncertain. This CDR3 has 15 residues. J gave up 0 bases and V 8 bases, and 7 bases lay outside the gene matches. CDR3 residues: CAAWNPYTTGWFKIF. CDR3 in DNA: TGTGCTGCGTGGAATCCGTATACCACTGGTTGGTTCAAGATATTT.

This clone is labeled large. The sample contains more than one DNA sequence encoding this CDR3. The rearrangement links TRGV9 to TRGJP. Germline CDR1 GITISATS, CDR2 ISYDGTV (reference sequence). Trimming removed 1 base from V and 7 bases from J; junction bases left unmatched: 1. The CDR3 totals 15 residues. CDR3 sequence reads: CALWEVELGKKIKVF. CDR3 DNA: TGTGCCTTGTGGGAGGTTGAGTTGGGCAAAAAAATCAAGGTATTT.